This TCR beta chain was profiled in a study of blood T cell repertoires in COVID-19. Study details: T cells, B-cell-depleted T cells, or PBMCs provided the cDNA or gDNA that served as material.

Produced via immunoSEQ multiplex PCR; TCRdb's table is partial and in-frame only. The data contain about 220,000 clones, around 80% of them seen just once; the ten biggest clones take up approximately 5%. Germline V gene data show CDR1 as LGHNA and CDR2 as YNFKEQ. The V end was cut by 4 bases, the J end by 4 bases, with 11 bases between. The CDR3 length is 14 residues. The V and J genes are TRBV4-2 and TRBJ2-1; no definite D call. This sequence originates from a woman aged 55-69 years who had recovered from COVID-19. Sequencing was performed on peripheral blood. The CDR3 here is CASSPRVLYNEQFF. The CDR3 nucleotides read TGTGCCAGCAGCCCACGGGTCTTATACAATGAGCAGTTCTTC.